A selection of T cell receptor beta chains follows, all from one sample in a study of T cell clones after liver transplantation. Some clones are missing from TCRdb's copy, which holds only in-frame ones; the method was immunoSEQ multiplex PCR. This sample has 99,000 or so clones, with about 81% found just once. Specimen: CD4+ T cells from blood, collected before liver transplant. The receptors stem from a human donor who received a liver transplant. Each CDR3 is given with its conserved first and last residue. D genes are given only for firm matches. Size is stated for part of the rows, as once, few or many counts, or as a class when the clone is expanded.

d_call | j_call | v_call | clone_size | cdr3_nt | cdr3_aa
NA | TRBJ2-1 | TRBV7-2 | NA | TGTGCCAGCAGCCCGCAAAACAATGAGCAGTTCTTC | CASSPQNNEQFF
TRBD2 | TRBJ2-7 | TRBV5-4 | NA | TGTGCCAGCAGCTTAGGGACTAGCGGTATCTACGAGCAGTACTTC | CASSLGTSGIYEQYF
TRBD1 | TRBJ2-3 | TRBV28 | NA | TGTGCCAGCAGTTCCTCCGCAGGGGGTAAAGTAAATACGCAGTATTTT | CASSSSAGGKVNTQYF
TRBD2 | TRBJ2-7 | TRBV10-3 | NA | TGTGCCATCAGTGCTCTTGGCGGGAGGGACGAGCAGTACTTC | CAISALGGRDEQYF
NA | TRBJ1-2 | TRBV28 | NA | TGTGCCAGCAGTTCTGGGGGCATACCCCCTAACTATGGCTACACCTTC | CASSSGGIPPNYGYTF
TRBD1 | TRBJ1-1 | TRBV7-2 | NA | TGTGCCAGCAGATCGGACAGGGGGATGGTTTCTGAAGCTTTCTTT | CASRSDRGMVSEAFF
NA | TRBJ2-2 | TRBV6-6 | NA | TGTGCCAGCAGTTACAAAGGGGCCAACACCGGGGAGCTGTTTTTT | CASSYKGANTGELFF
TRBD1 | TRBJ1-4 | TRBV6-5 | NA | TGTGCCAGCAGACGGGACAGCAAAAAACTGTTTTTT | CASRRDSKKLFF
NA | TRBJ1-2 | TRBV27 | NA | TGTGCCAGCAGTTTTTCCGCAGGGGTGGGTGGCTACACCTTC | CASSFSAGVGGYTF
NA | TRBJ2-7 | TRBV11-3 | NA | TGTGCCAGCAGCAGGGACATAAAAGGCGAGCAGTACTTC | CASSRDIKGEQYF
TRBD1 | TRBJ1-1 | TRBV18 | NA | TGTGCCAGCTCAGCAGGGGGCCGGACTGAAGCTTTCTTT | CASSAGGRTEAFF
NA | TRBJ2-3 | TRBV21-1 | NA | TGTGCCAGCAGCAAAGCGATACCCACGGTGGATACGCAGTATTTT | CASSKAIPTVDTQYF
NA | TRBJ2-5 | TRBV5-1 | few | TGCGCCAGCAGCTTTCAAGCGGACCAAGAGACCCAGTACTTC | CASSFQADQETQYF
NA | TRBJ1-2 | TRBV11-1 | few | TGTGCCAGCAGCTCGGAGAGCTATGGCTACACCTTC | CASSSESYGYTF
NA | TRBJ1-1 | TRBV6-1 | NA | TGTGCCAGCAGCGGGAGCAGGGTTCGGAGCACTGAAGCTTTCTTT | CASSGSRVRSTEAFF
NA | TRBJ1-4 | TRBV28 | NA | TGTGCCAGCAGTTTGGCGGACGGTAATGAAAAACTGTTTTTT | CASSLADGNEKLFF
NA | TRBJ1-1 | TRBV2 | medium-sized | TGTGCCAGCAGTGAACGGGCCATTTTGAACACTGAAGCTTTCTTT | CASSERAILNTEAFF
NA | TRBJ1-5 | TRBV6-5 | few | TGTGCCAGCAGACGACAGTACAATCAGCCCCAGCATTTT | CASRRQYNQPQHF
NA | TRBJ1-4 | TRBV19 | NA | TGTGCCAGTAGTTCCCGACAGTCCAATGAAAAACTGTTTTTT | CASSSRQSNEKLFF
NA | TRBJ2-4 | TRBV6-5 | NA | TGTGCCAGCTCCGGATCGGGAAGGCCTAAAAACATTCAGTACTTC | CASSGSGRPKNIQYF
NA | TRBJ2-7 | TRBV5-1 | NA | TGCGCCAGCAGGGCTGGCGACTACGAGCAGTACTTC | CASRAGDYEQYF
NA | TRBJ2-3 | TRBV7-3 | NA | TGTGCCAGCAGCTTAGCAGGGTCAGATACGCAGTATTTT | CASSLAGSDTQYF
NA | TRBJ2-1 | TRBV18 | NA | TGTGCCAGCTCTCTCGGGGGGACATACAATGAGCAGTTCTTC | CASSLGGTYNEQFF
TRBD2 | TRBJ2-3 | TRBV25-1 | NA | TGTGCCAGCAGTGAATCTGGAGCGGGAGTTGGCCTCACAGATACGCAGTATTTT | CASSESGAGVGLTDTQYF
NA | TRBJ1-4 | TRBV5-6 | NA | TGTGCCAGCAGCGATAGGGGCGCCACTAATGAAAAACTGTTTTTT | CASSDRGATNEKLFF
TRBD1 | TRBJ2-1 | TRBV5-1 | NA | TGCGCCAGCAGCTTGGTTGGGACAGGGGGTTACAATGAGCAGTTCTTC | CASSLVGTGGYNEQFF
TRBD2 | TRBJ2-7 | TRBV7-9 | NA | TGTGCCAGCAGTTACGGACTAGCGGGAGTGGTCGAGCAGTACTTC | CASSYGLAGVVEQYF
NA | TRBJ2-7 | TRBV7-9 | NA | TGTGCCAGCAGCACTGGCGGACAGAGGAGCTCCTACGAGCAGTACTTC | CASSTGGQRSSYEQYF
NA | TRBJ2-3 | TRBV20-1 | NA | TGCGGGCAGAGAGCCACAGATACGCAGTATTTT | CGQRATDTQYF
NA | TRBJ1-2 | TRBV6-5 | NA | TGTGCCAGCCAAAGGGCCGGAGAGGGCGGCTACACCTTC | CASQRAGEGGYTF
NA | TRBJ2-7 | TRBV7-9 | once | TGTGCCAGCAGCTCCCACACCAACAGGGACGAGCAGTACTTC | CASSSHTNRDEQYF
NA | TRBJ2-7 | TRBV18 | NA | TGTGCCAGCTCACGCGGGACGCCTTTGGACGAGCAGTACTTC | CASSRGTPLDEQYF
TRBD1 | TRBJ1-2 | TRBV6-6 | NA | TGTGCCAGCAGTCTACAGGGGGCGGCGGGCTACACCTTC | CASSLQGAAGYTF